This T cell receptor beta chain was observed in a study of somatic mutations in cytotoxic T cells in rheumatoid arthritis. At the level of the study: Patient blood (approximately 30 ml EDTA) was collected right after diagnosis, preceding any treatment. The flow sorting of some V beta antibody-stained T-cell populations reached nearly 100% purity, and the sorted populations included V beta1+ cells sequenced for TCRB. Study conclusions and caveats: Increasing age coincided with elevated CD8+ clonality among rheumatoid arthritis patients, though not among healthy controls.

The V and J ends lost 3 bases and 1 base respectively, with 15 bases between them. The V gene's germline CDR1 is SQVTM and CDR2 ANQGSEA. The CDR3 extends over 15 amino acids. Details on this clone: Its cognate antigen is unknown.

Original processing notes: Patient CD8+ clones exceeding 1% seldom corresponded to published virus-specific TCRB sequences. TCRdb's copy holds only in-frame clones and misses some; the assay was immunoSEQ multiplex PCR. For V, J and clone size, that table is used; D and trimming come from the DNA. The table lists more than 12,000 clones, approximately 90% of them singletons. The chain employs TRBV29-1 and TRBJ2-5; D is perhaps TRBD1 (6 bases). The clonotype originates from a man between 70 and 80 years old with rheumatoid arthritis. The source material was CD4+ T cells sorted from blood. The CDR3 coding sequence is TGCAGCGTTGACTTTCGGACAGCCATCCAAGAGACCCAGTACTTC. It specifies CSVDFRTAIQETQYF. The full variable domain, its missing parts supplied by reference TRBV29-1 and TRBJ2-5, is SAVISQKPSRDICQRGTSLTIQCQVDSQVTMMFWYRQQPGQSLTLIATANQGSEATYESGFVIDKFPISRPNLTFSTLTVSNMSPEDSSIYLCSVDFRTAIQETQYFGPGTRLLVL.